Sequencing of this T cell receptor beta chain was carried out in a study (dated by TCRdb to the mid-2010s). Some background on the complete study: The study tested whether tumor-infiltrating Tregs in breast cancer are recruited from blood Tregs or converted in situ from other CD4+ T cell subsets. General conclusions and limits of the study: The TCR gene usage of tumor memory CD4+ T cells clustered together with blood and lymph node memory CD4+ cells and with lymph node naive CD4+ cells. The TCR alpha and beta sequences of tumor-infiltrating Tregs showed the greatest overlap with tumor naive CD4+ T cells, followed by blood naive CD4+ T cells. Across 23 patients, about 14% of tumor Treg TRBV12-4/TRBJ1-2 sequences were found to be shared with naive CD4+ cells, compared with under 2.4% shared with blood Tregs or memory cells. The larger-cohort validation was restricted to a single TCR beta V-J rearrangement rather than whole repertoires.

The library was made by multiplex PCR. Sequencing was carried out with an Ion Torrent PGM. Adaptor-ligated barcode primers were used to amplify TRBV12-4/TRBJ1-2 clonotypes in the approximately 25-patient analysis. For the approximately 25-patient cohort, the TRBV12-4/TRBJ1-2 amplicons were sequenced on the Ion Personal Genome Machine system. The authors' pipeline ran thus. For each of nine subset-tissue groups, sequencing data from the five patients were pooled, and the groups were then compared using unsupervised clustering of TCR gene usage. The Morisita-Horn index was used to calculate repertoire similarity, with shared sequences weighted according to their contribution to each repertoire. TCRdb reworked the public reads: Q25 trimming with fastp, MiXCR clone assembly, productive beta chains retained. For every CDR3 protein sequence, its rows merge into one entry that carries the most common genes and DNA. These V and J calls rely on TCRdb rather than the paper's analysis. This sample lists some 640 distinct CDR3 sequences; 3% to 4% were detected once. Around a third of the sample is held by the ten biggest clonotypes.

By share, this clonotype ranks as medium-sized (0.01 to 0.1%). No antigen is known for it. Per-base quality was not reported, and no clone a single base away is much larger than it. The Miltenyi Naive CD4+ T Cell Isolation kit was used to purify naive CD4+ T cells, and Tregs were depleted with CD25 microbeads. In a bigger cohort of 23 breast cancer patients, the researchers sequenced just a single TRBV12-4/TRBJ1-2 rearrangement in tumor Tregs as well as in blood Treg, naive and memory CD4+ cells. Mononuclear cells from lymph nodes or over 45 ml of peripheral blood were isolated by Ficoll density gradient centrifugation. Sorted cell populations were confirmed by FACS to exceed 90% purity. The trim is 7 bases for V and 6 bases for J, with a gap of 6 bases between the germline ends. Reading from cysteine to phenylalanine, the CDR3 counts 10 amino acids. The sequence is cut down to CDR3 DNA, 30 bases in frame from base 1.

The specimen sequenced was naive CD4+ T cells sorted from blood. The intended sense of this specimen's cell subset or site label: naive CD4+ T cells, CD4+CD45RA+CD25-. The chain links TRBV12-3 or TRBV12-4 with TRBJ1-2; perhaps TRBD1 is the D gene, with 5 bases matching. This TCR came from a female donor with breast cancer. The CDR3 loop reads CASIGDGYTF. In nucleotide form, the sequence is TGTGCCAGCATAGGGGATGGCTACACCTTC.